This T cell receptor beta chain came from a study of CD8 T cells in Susac syndrome. Reverse transcription of roughly 0.5 to 1 ug RNA was carried out with random hexamers. MiXCR was run by TCRdb on the immunoSEQ multiplex PCR reads, yielding one entry per CDR3 protein. Of 95,000 to 150,000 distinct CDR3 sequences listed, 96% are singletons. The CDR3 is 14 residues long. From germline, CDR1 is SGHRS and CDR2 YFSETQ. The junction had 6 bases not matched to a gene; V was cut back by 1 base and J by 10 bases. Overall study results and limits: The number of individuals included in the study's TCR sequencing and HLA analysis was acknowledged as relatively small.

Note on this clonotype: Its antigen is currently unknown.

The specimen sequenced was CD4+ T cells from PBMCs. This clonotype was sampled from a human donor with Susac syndrome. V and J are TRBV5-1 and TRBJ2-1; the match to TRBD2 covers 9 bases. CDR3 protein: CASSLSLAGEEQFF. The CDR3 coding sequence is TGCGCCAGCAGCTTGAGTTTAGCGGGAGAAGAGCAGTTCTTC.